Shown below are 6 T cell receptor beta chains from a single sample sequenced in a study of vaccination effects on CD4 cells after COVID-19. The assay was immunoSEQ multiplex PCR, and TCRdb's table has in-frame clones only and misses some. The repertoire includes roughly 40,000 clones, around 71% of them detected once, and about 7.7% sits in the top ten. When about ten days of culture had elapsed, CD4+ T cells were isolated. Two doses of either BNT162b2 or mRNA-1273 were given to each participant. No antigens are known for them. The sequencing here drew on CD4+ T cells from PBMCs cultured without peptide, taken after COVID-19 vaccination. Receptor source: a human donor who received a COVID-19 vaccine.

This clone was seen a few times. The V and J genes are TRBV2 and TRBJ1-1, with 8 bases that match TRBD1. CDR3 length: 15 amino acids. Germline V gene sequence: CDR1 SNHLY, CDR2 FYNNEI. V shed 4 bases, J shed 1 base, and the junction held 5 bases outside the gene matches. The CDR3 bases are TGTGCCAGCAGTGGACAGGGGCAGGGGAACACTGAAGCTTTCTTT. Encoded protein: CASSGQGQGNTEAFF.

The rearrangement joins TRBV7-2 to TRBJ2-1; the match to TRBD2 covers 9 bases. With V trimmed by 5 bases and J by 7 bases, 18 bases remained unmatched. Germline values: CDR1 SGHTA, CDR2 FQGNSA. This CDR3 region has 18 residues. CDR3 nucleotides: TGTGCCAGCAGCATTGACCCTTCCGGGACTAGCATTTGGAATGAGCAGTTCTTC. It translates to CASSIDPSGTSIWNEQFF.

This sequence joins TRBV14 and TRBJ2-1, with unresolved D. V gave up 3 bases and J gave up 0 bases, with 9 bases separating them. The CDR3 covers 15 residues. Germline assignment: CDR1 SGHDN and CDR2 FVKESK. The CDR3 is CASSHGLSSYNEQFF. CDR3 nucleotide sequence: TGTGCCAGCAGCCACGGGTTGAGCTCCTACAATGAGCAGTTCTTC.

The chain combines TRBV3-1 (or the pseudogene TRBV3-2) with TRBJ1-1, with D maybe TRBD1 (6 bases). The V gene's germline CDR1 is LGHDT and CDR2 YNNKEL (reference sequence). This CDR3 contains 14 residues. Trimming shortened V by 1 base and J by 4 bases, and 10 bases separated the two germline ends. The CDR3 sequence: CASSQADRSTEAFF. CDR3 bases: TGTGCCAGCAGCCAAGCAGACAGGTCCACTGAAGCTTTCTTT.

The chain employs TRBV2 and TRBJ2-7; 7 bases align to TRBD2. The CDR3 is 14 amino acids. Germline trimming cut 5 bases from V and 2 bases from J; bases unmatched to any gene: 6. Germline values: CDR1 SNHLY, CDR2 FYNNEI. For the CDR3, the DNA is TGTGCCAGCAGTCCTAGCGGAACCCCCTACGAGCAGTACTTC. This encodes CASSPSGTPYEQYF.

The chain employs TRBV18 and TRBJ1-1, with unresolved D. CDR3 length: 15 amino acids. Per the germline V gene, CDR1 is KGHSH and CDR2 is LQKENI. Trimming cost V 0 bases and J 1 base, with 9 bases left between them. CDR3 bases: TGTGCCAGCTCACCACCGAATACGGGGAACACTGAAGCTTTCTTT. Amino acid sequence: CASSPPNTGNTEAFF.